These 26 T cell receptor beta chains were all obtained from the same sample, sequenced in a study of beta chain features in type 1 diabetes. Expressed TCRB transcripts were sequenced because the entire RNA isolate underwent reverse transcription. The assay was immunoSEQ multiplex PCR, and TCRdb's table has in-frame clones only and misses some. The sample records 810,000 or so clones, roughly a sixth being singletons. The specimen sequenced was naive CD4+ T cells from blood. These TCRs come from a woman between 18 and 30 years old in good health.

This clone was picked up a small number of times. The chain carries TRBV7-8 and TRBJ2-2, with TRBD2 matching over 14 bases. V lost 9 bases and J lost 5; bases outside the gene matches: 14. This CDR3 is 18 amino acids long. Germline assignment: CDR1 SGHVS and CDR2 FQNEAQ. The CDR3 DNA reads TGTGCCAGTGGACTAGCGGGAGGCTACCACCCCAGGACCGGGGAGCTGTTTTTT. Translating it yields CASGLAGGYHPRTGELFF.

The chain combines TRBV28 with TRBJ1-5; no clear D gene. Germline loops: CDR1 MDHEN, CDR2 SYDVKM. The germline V and J ends were trimmed by 6 bases and 1 base, with 4 bases remaining between them. The CDR3 totals 12 residues. The CDR3 DNA reads as TGTGCCAGCAGACCGAGCAATCAGCCCCAGCATTTT. Protein: CASRPSNQPQHF.

The chain has TRBV9 and TRBJ2-3, with D possibly matching TRBD2 (6 bases). The ends were cut back, 0 bases at V and 7 bases at J, with 21 bases in the middle. CDR3 length equals 17 residues. Germline V CDR1 and CDR2: SGDLS, YYNGEE. The CDR3 DNA reads TGTGCCAGCAGCGTAGCCGGATCGGGGGAACCCGGTCATACGCAGTATTTT. Protein: CASSVAGSGEPGHTQYF. Together with reference TRBV9 and TRBJ2-3, the CDR3 gives the full variable domain: DSGVTQTPKHLITATGQRVTLRCSPRSGDLSVYWYQQSLDQGLQFLIQYYNGEERAKGNILERFSAQQFPDLHSELNLSSLELGDSALYFCASSVAGSGEPGHTQYFGPGTRLTVL.

This clone has just a few counts. The rearrangement joins TRBV7-2 to TRBJ1-1; D is perhaps TRBD1 (5 bases). The ends were cut back, 4 bases at V and 4 bases at J, with 19 bases in the middle. Germline values: CDR1 SGHTA, CDR2 FQGNSA. The CDR3 runs to 16 residues. The CDR3 DNA follows: TGTGCCAGCAGCTCTACAGGTCCCAGAAGGGTCACTGAAGCTTTCTTT. Its protein is CASSSTGPRRVTEAFF.

The genes are TRBV9 and TRBJ1-2; D possibly corresponds to TRBD1 (6 bases). Trimming left V 3 bases short and J 3 bases short, with 21 bases between. CDR1 is SGDLS, CDR2 YYNGEE, per germline. This CDR3 comprises 17 residues. The CDR3 nucleotides read TGTGCCAGCAGCGGAGGGACACCCACCCCACTAGACTATGGCTACACCTTC. It codes for CASSGGTPTPLDYGYTF.

V usage is TRBV7-2 and J usage is TRBJ2-7; TRBD1 agrees at 10 bases. The CDR3 length is 15 residues. J lost 4 bases, V lost 3 bases, and 6 bases had no gene match. CDR1 and CDR2 from the germline V gene are SGHTA and FQGNSA. The CDR3 region has the DNA TGTGCCAGCAGCTTCGGACAGGGGGATATTTACGAGCAGTACTTC. This gives the protein CASSFGQGDIYEQYF.

This chain connects TRBV5-6 to TRBJ2-3, with TRBD2 as a possible D gene (6 bases). In germline, CDR1 is SGHDT, CDR2 YYEEEE. The V and J ends lost 1 base and 0 bases respectively, with 12 bases between them. The CDR3 consists of 16 residues. CDR3 bases: TGTGCCAGCAGCTTGTTTGTGGGGACTAGCACAGATACGCAGTATTTT. Amino acid sequence: CASSLFVGTSTDTQYF.

The chain is built from TRBV2 and TRBJ1-1; 11 bases map to TRBD1. V lost 7 bases to trimming and J lost 8 bases; unmatched junction nucleotides: 3. Germline V gene sequence: CDR1 SNHLY, CDR2 FYNNEI. CDR3 length equals 12 residues. CDR3 amino acids: CASTRTGGEAFF. The CDR3 DNA follows: TGTGCCAGCACTAGGACAGGGGGCGAAGCTTTCTTT.

Only a few counts were recorded for this clone. The genes are TRBV4-2 and TRBJ2-7, with 7 nucleotides matching TRBD2. V was pared by 4 bases and J by 0 bases, with 9 bases of the junction left unmatched. Germline CDR1 is LGHNA and CDR2 is YNFKEQ. This CDR3 is 16 amino acids long. This CDR3 is CASSPTSTSSSYEQYF. CDR3 DNA sequence: TGTGCCAGCAGCCCTACCTCGACTAGCAGCTCCTACGAGCAGTACTTC.

This clone turned up a few times. This chain links TRBV19 with TRBJ1-5; D ambiguous. Trimming cost V 3 bases and J 5 bases, with 14 bases left between them. The CDR3 has 15 residues. Germline values: CDR1 LNHDA, CDR2 SQIVND (reference sequence). CDR3 coding DNA: TGTGCCAGTAGTATGCGGCCAGGCAGAGATCAGCCCCAGCATTTT. Its protein product is CASSMRPGRDQPQHF.

This clone came up a few times. The gene calls are TRBV7-9 and TRBJ1-5; D unclear. V was shortened by 1 base and J by 10 bases, with 8 bases between the two germline ends. The CDR3 has 12 amino acids. Germline CDR1 SEHNR, CDR2 FQNEAQ (reference sequence). The CDR3 sequence: CASSLDLLPQHF. The CDR3 DNA is TGTGCCAGCAGCTTAGACCTCCTTCCCCAGCATTTT.

This clone showed up just a few times. V is TRBV7-9 and J is TRBJ1-1; TRBD1 is a possible D gene (6 bases). The germline V and J ends were trimmed by 7 bases and 1 base, with 13 bases remaining between them. This CDR3 comprises 14 residues. The germline V gene encodes CDR1 SEHNR and CDR2 FQNEAQ (reference sequence). The CDR3 nucleotides are TGTGCCAGCATCGGCAGGGGTCGGAACACTGAAGCTTTCTTT. This codes for CASIGRGRNTEAFF.

This clone has just a few counts. The chain couples TRBV6-1 to TRBJ2-7; D remains ambiguous. V lost 6 bases and J lost 0, with 12 bases in between. Germline CDR1 MNHNS, CDR2 SASEGT. This CDR3 region has 14 residues. The CDR3 here is CASRALAYSYEQYF. As DNA, the CDR3 is TGTGCCAGCAGGGCTCTGGCGTACTCCTACGAGCAGTACTTC.

This clone was detected only a few times. The rearrangement links TRBV5-4 to TRBJ2-7; 9 nucleotides agree with TRBD2. From germline, CDR1 is SGHNT and CDR2 YYREEE (reference sequence). V shed 0 bases, J shed 4 bases, and the junction held 11 bases outside the gene matches. The CDR3 runs 17 residues. The CDR3 DNA follows: TGTGCCAGCAGCTTGGGAGCTCCGCTAGCGGGACCGTACGAGCAGTACTTC. This encodes CASSLGAPLAGPYEQYF.

There are a few counts of this clone. The rearrangement uses TRBV5-4 and TRBJ2-1, with TRBD2 matching over 7 bases. The V and J ends lost 2 bases and 6 bases, in that order; junction bases with no gene match: 8. CDR1 SGHNT and CDR2 YYREEE come from the germline V gene (reference sequence). CDR3 length: 15 residues. The CDR3 loop is CASSFISGPGNEQFF. The CDR3 nucleotides read TGTGCCAGCAGCTTTATTAGCGGGCCAGGCAATGAGCAGTTCTTC.

V gene TRBV19 combines with J gene TRBJ2-7; the match to TRBD2 covers 8 bases. Per the germline V gene, CDR1 is LNHDA and CDR2 is SQIVND (reference sequence). CDR3 length: 14 amino acids. V dropped 5 bases and J dropped 0; count of bases not matched to a gene: 3. CDR3 amino acids: CASSQAGASYEQYF. The DNA for the CDR3 is TGTGCCAGTAGTCAAGCGGGAGCCTCCTACGAGCAGTACTTC.

The CDR3 DNA is TGTGCCAGCAGACGTATCGGGACAGGCCTTCCGGATACGCAGTATTTT. It encodes CASRRIGTGLPDTQYF. The V and J genes are TRBV7-2 and TRBJ2-3, with 8 bases fitting TRBD1. The V segment lost 6 bases and the J segment 6 bases; nucleotides outside the gene matches: 14. In germline, CDR1 is SGHTA, CDR2 FQGNSA. This CDR3 region has 16 residues.

The V call is TRBV28, the J call TRBJ2-1, with unresolved D. Germline V CDR1 and CDR2: MDHEN, SYDVKM. The CDR3 extends over 13 amino acids. V lost 3 bases to trimming and J lost 3 bases, with 6 bases between them. CDR3 loop: CASSLSFYNEQFF. For the CDR3, the DNA is TGTGCCAGCAGTTTGTCGTTCTACAATGAGCAGTTCTTC.

The V and J genes are TRBV2 and TRBJ2-6; either TRBD1 or TRBD2 may supply D (5 bases each). The CDR3 has 17 residues. Trimming took 7 bases from V and 0 from J, leaving 16 bases between them. Germline CDR1 reads SNHLY; CDR2 reads FYNNEI. The CDR3 bases are TGTGCCAGCACAAGGGACGTCGTGATCTCTGGGGCCAACGTCCTGACTTTC. Translation gives CASTRDVVISGANVLTF.

V is TRBV5-1 and J is TRBJ1-2; maybe TRBD1 (6 bases). CDR3 length: 13 amino acids. The V gene lost 0 bases and the J gene lost 6 bases, with 9 bases spanning the gap. Germline lookup yields CDR1 SGHRS and CDR2 YFSETQ. Written as DNA, the CDR3 is TGCGCCAGCAGCTTGGGACAGGCGGATGGCTACACCTTC. Translation: CASSLGQADGYTF.

The V call is TRBV4-3, the J call TRBJ2-3, with unresolved D. Trimming removed 0 bases from V and 8 bases from J, with 9 bases in between. CDR3 length: 13 residues. Germline V gives CDR1 LGHNA, CDR2 YSLEER. CDR3 nucleotides: TGCGCCAGCAGCCAAGAGTCTTACAGTACGCAGTATTTT. It specifies CASSQESYSTQYF.

The chain couples TRBV11-2 to TRBJ2-3; tentatively, D is TRBD2 (6 bases). From germline, CDR1 is SGHAT and CDR2 FQNNGV. Trimming took 5 bases from V and 0 from J, leaving 12 bases between them. This CDR3 contains 15 residues. CDR3: CASSQFGTSTDTQYF. The CDR3 region has the DNA TGTGCCAGCAGCCAATTCGGGACTAGCACAGATACGCAGTATTTT.

This clone was observed a handful of times. The chain has TRBV7-9 and TRBJ2-5; D gene ambiguous. CDR1 and CDR2 from the germline V gene are SEHNR and FQNEAQ (reference sequence). With 7 bases removed from V and 2 bases from J, the gap between germline ends came to 14 bases. The CDR3 covers 14 residues. CDR3 nucleotide sequence: TGTGCCAGCACCAGGCAGATGGGGCAAGAGACCCAGTACTTC. This sequence encodes CASTRQMGQETQYF.

The chain uses TRBV4-2 and TRBJ2-2; D may be TRBD1 (5 bases). The CDR3 is made up of 16 amino acids. V was trimmed by 0 bases and J by 8 bases, leaving 16 bases between them. Germline V CDR1 and CDR2: LGHNA, YNFKEQ. DNA of the CDR3: TGTGCCAGCAGCCAAGATCTGGGTGGACAAGGTGGGGAGCTGTTTTTT. Amino acids: CASSQDLGGQGGELFF.

The J gene is TRBJ2-2, the V gene TRBV15; D not certain. Trimming removed 4 bases from V and 5 bases from J, with 8 bases in between. Germline assignment: CDR1 LNHNV and CDR2 YYDKDF (reference sequence). The CDR3 totals 13 residues. The CDR3 DNA reads TGTGCCACCAGCACCACCGTAACCGGGGAGCTGTTTTTT. Translating it yields CATSTTVTGELFF.

The chain links TRBV5-4 to TRBJ2-5; TRBD2 matches at 8 bases. This CDR3 spans 15 amino acids. CDR1 and CDR2 from the germline V gene are SGHNT and YYREEE (reference sequence). With 4 bases clipped from V and 5 bases from J, the junction kept 10 bases outside the gene matches. Written as DNA, the CDR3 is TGTGCCAGCAGCCTGGCAGCGGGAGAGGGGGAGACCCAGTACTTC. This translates into CASSLAAGEGETQYF.